This TCR beta chain is from a study of blood T cell repertoires in COVID-19. Participants were placed into cohorts based on the clinical history they reported. CDR1 and CDR2 (germline): KGHSH, LQKENI. V was pared by 2 bases and J by 5 bases, with 4 bases between. The CDR3 has 11 residues. The table came from immunoSEQ multiplex PCR; TCRdb's copy has only in-frame clones and leaves some out. The sample gives 300,000 to 450,000 clones, 87% of which show up once; roughly 1.9% is in the top ten. The TCR was taken from a man in his forties or fifties in a cohort exposed to, infected with or recovered from COVID-19 (not recorded which). The chain recombines TRBV18 with TRBJ2-7; D ambiguous. Sequencing used PBMCs or T cells enriched from blood (not recorded which). In DNA form, the CDR3 reads TGTGCCAGCTCACCAGAGAACGAGCAGTACTTC. Residues: CASSPENEQYF.